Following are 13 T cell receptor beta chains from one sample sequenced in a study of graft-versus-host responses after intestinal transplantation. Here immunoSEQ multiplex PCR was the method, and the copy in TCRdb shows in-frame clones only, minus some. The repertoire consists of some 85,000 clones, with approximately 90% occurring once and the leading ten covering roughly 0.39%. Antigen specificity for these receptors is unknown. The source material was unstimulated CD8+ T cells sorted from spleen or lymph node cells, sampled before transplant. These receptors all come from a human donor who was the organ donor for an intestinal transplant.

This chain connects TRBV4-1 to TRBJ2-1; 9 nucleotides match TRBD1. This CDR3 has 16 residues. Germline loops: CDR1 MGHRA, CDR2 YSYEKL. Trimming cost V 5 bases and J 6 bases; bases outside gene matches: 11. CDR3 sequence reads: CASSSDRGYLANEQFF. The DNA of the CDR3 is TGCGCCAGCAGCTCGGACAGGGGCTACCTCGCCAATGAGCAGTTCTTC.

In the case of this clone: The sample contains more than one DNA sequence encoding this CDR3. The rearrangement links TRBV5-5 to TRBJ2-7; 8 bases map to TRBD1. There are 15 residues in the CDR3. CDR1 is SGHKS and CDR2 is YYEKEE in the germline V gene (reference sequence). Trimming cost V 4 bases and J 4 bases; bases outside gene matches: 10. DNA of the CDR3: TGTGCCAGCAGCATCGGACAGGGACAACCATACGAGCAGTACTTC. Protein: CASSIGQGQPYEQYF. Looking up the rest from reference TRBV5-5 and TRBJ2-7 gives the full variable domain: DAGVTQSPTHLIKTRGQQVTLRCSPISGHKSVSWYQQVLGQGPQFIFQYYEKEERGRGNFPDRFSARQFPNYSSELNVNALLLGDSALYLCASSIGQGQPYEQYFGPGTRLTVT.

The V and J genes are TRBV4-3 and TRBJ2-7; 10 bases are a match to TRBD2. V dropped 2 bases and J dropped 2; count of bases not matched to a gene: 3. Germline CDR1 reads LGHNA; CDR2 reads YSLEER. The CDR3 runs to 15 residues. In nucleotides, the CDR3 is TGCGCCAGCAGCCAACGGACTAGCGGCGCCTACGAGCAGTACTTC. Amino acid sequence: CASSQRTSGAYEQYF.

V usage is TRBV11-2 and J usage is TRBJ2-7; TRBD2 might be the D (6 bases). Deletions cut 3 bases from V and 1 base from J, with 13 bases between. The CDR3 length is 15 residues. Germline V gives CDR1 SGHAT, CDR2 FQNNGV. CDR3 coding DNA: TGTGCCAGCAGCTTTTCCCCGGGGAGGTCCTACGAGCAGTACTTC. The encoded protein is CASSFSPGRSYEQYF.

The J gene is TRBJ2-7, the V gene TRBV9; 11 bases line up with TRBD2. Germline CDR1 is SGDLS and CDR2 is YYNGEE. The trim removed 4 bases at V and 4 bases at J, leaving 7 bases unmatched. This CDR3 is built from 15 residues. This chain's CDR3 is CASSSSGGQIYEQYF. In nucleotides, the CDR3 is TGTGCCAGCAGCTCTAGCGGGGGGCAGATTTACGAGCAGTACTTC.

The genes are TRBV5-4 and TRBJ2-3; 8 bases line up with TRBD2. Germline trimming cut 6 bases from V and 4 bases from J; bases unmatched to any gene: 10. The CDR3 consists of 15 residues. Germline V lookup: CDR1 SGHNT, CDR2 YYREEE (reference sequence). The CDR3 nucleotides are TGTGCCAGCATCTTTAACGGGGGGGCCCCAGATACGCAGTATTTT. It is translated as CASIFNGGAPDTQYF.

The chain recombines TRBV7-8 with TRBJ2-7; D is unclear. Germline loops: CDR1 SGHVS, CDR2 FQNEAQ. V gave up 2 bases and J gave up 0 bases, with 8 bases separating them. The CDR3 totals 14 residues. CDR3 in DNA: TGTGCCAGCAGCTTATCTAGGAGCTCCTACGAGCAGTACTTC. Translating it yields CASSLSRSSYEQYF.

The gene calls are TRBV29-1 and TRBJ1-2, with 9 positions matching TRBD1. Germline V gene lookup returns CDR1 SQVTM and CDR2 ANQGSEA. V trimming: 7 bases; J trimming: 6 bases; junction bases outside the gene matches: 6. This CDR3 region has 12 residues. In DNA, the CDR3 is TGCAGCGCCATAACAGGGGGCGATGGCTACACCTTC. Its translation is CSAITGGDGYTF.

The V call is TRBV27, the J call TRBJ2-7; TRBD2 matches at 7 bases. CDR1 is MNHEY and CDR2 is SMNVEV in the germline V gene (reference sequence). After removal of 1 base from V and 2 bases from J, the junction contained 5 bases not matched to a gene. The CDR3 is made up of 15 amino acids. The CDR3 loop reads CASSLFGSGAYEQYF. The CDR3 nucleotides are TGTGCCAGCAGTTTATTTGGGAGCGGGGCCTACGAGCAGTACTTC.

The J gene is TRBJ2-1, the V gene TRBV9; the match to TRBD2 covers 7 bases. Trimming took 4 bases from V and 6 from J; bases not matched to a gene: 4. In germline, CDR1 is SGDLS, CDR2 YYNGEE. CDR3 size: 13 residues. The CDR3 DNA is TGTGCCAGCAGCCCGGGGGGAAGCAATGAGCAGTTCTTC. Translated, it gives CASSPGGSNEQFF. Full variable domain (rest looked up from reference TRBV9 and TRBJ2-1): DSGVTQTPKHLITATGQRVTLRCSPRSGDLSVYWYQQSLDQGLQFLIQYYNGEERAKGNILERFSAQQFPDLHSELNLSSLELGDSALYFCASSPGGSNEQFFGPGTRLTVL.

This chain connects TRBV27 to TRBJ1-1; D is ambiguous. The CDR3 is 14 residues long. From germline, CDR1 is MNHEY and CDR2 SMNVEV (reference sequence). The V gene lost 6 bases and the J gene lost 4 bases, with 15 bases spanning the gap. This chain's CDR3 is CASSLTQVGTEAFF. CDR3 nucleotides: TGTGCCAGCAGCCTGACCCAGGTAGGCACTGAAGCTTTCTTT.

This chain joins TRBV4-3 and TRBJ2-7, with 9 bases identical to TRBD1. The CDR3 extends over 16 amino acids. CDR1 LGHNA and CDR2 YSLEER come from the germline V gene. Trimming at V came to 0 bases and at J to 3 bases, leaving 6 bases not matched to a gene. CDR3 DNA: TGCGCCAGCAGCCAAGAAGGAGGGACAGGGAGCTACGAGCAGTACTTC. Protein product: CASSQEGGTGSYEQYF.

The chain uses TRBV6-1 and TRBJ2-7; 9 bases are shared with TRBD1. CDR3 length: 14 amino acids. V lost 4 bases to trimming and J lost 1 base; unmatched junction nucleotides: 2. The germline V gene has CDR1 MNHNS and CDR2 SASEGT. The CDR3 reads CASSVGTGSYEQYF. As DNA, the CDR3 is TGTGCCAGCAGTGTTGGGACAGGGTCCTACGAGCAGTACTTC.